Below, 25 T cell receptor beta chains from the same sample are listed, as sequenced in a study of radiotherapy plus CTLA-4 blockade in lung cancer. Profiled with immunoSEQ multiplex PCR; TCRdb holds only in-frame clones, not every one. This table holds approximately 47,000 clones, about 81% found once. Sequences were derived from peripheral blood, sampled from a patient treated with radiotherapy plus ipilimumab. These receptors originate from a human donor with non-small cell lung cancer who had stable disease on radiotherapy plus ipilimumab.

This sequence joins TRBV6-6 and TRBJ2-1, with D perhaps matching TRBD1 (5 bases). CDR1 is MNHNY, CDR2 SVGAGI, per germline (reference sequence). V lost 6 bases, J lost 4 bases, and 16 bases lay in between. The CDR3 consists of 15 residues. The CDR3 spells CASRSRVTSYNEQFF. The CDR3 bases are TGTGCCAGCAGGTCCAGGGTTACTTCTTACAATGAGCAGTTCTTC.

This sequence joins TRBV7-2 and TRBJ2-7; 8 bases are a match to TRBD1. Trimming cost V 5 bases and J 0 bases; bases outside gene matches: 6. The CDR3 length is 15 residues. The germline gives CDR1 SGHTA, CDR2 FQGNSA. The CDR3 DNA follows: TGTGCCAGCAGCCCGCGGACAGGGAGCTCCTACGAGCAGTACTTC. Translating it yields CASSPRTGSSYEQYF.

The J gene is TRBJ2-5, the V gene TRBV14, with 7 bases identical to TRBD1. CDR3 length: 16 amino acids. Losses at the gene ends were 1 base for V and 5 bases for J; bases not matched to a gene: 10. Per the germline V gene, CDR1 is SGHDN and CDR2 is FVKESK. The DNA of the CDR3 is TGTGCCAGCAGCCAAGGCCTGAACAGGGGATCGGAGACCCAGTACTTC. Its protein is CASSQGLNRGSETQYF.

This clone was observed a few times. The chain couples TRBV19 to TRBJ2-7, with 8 nucleotides matching TRBD1. Germline-derived CDR1 and CDR2 are LNHDA and SQIVND (reference sequence). The CDR3 spans 15 residues. Trimming removed 4 bases from V and 1 base from J; junction bases left unmatched: 6. Here the CDR3 DNA reads TGTGCCAGTAGTAAAACAGGGGGTTCATCCTACGAGCAGTACTTC. It translates to CASSKTGGSSYEQYF.

The V and J genes are TRBV5-6 and TRBJ2-7; weak D call: TRBD1 (5 bases). This CDR3 is 16 amino acids long. Germline CDR1 reads SGHDT; CDR2 reads YYEEEE. V was clipped by 4 bases and J by 5 bases, with 22 bases between them. The CDR3 protein is CASSPPARERLDEQYF. For the CDR3, the DNA is TGTGCCAGCAGCCCCCCCGCCAGGGAAAGACTGGACGAGCAGTACTTC.

This clone was picked up one time. The chain combines TRBV4-2 with TRBJ2-1; D perhaps matches TRBD2 (6 bases). The ends were cut back, 0 bases at V and 7 bases at J, with 13 bases in the middle. The CDR3 has 15 amino acids. Per the germline V gene, CDR1 is LGHNA and CDR2 is YNFKEQ. For the CDR3, the DNA is TGTGCCAGCAGCCAAGAGCTAGGAGGGAGGAATGAGCAGTTCTTC. It specifies CASSQELGGRNEQFF.

Concerning this clone itself: The conserved closing phenylalanine or tryptophan is absent in this CDR3, likely reflecting a read error. CDR3 loop: CASSGGQLNTEAFS. CDR3 nucleotides: TGCGCCAGCAGCGGGGGACAGTTGAACACTGAAGCTTTCTCT. The chain combines TRBV5-1 with TRBJ1-1; 7 nucleotides align to TRBD1. After removal of 4 bases from V and 0 bases from J, the junction contained 3 bases not matched to a gene. The CDR3 extends over 14 amino acids. CDR1 SGHRS and CDR2 YFSETQ come from the germline V gene.

The chain links TRBV4-3 to TRBJ2-5; 7 nucleotides agree with TRBD1. Germline V gene sequence: CDR1 LGHNA, CDR2 YSLEER. V was pared by 0 bases and J by 7 bases, with 8 bases of the junction left unmatched. CDR3 size: 15 residues. The CDR3 sequence: CASSQDGRGSVTQYF. The DNA for the CDR3 is TGCGCCAGCAGCCAAGATGGCAGGGGGTCGGTGACCCAGTACTTC.

This chain uses TRBV5-6 with TRBJ2-5; 8 bases are shared with TRBD2. Losses at the gene ends were 4 bases for V and 5 bases for J; bases not matched to a gene: 19. Germline CDR1 is SGHDT and CDR2 is YYEEEE. This CDR3 has 18 residues. CDR3 loop: CASSRSFGGGRFGETQYF. CDR3 bases: TGTGCCAGCAGCCGTTCCTTCGGGGGCGGGAGGTTCGGTGAGACCCAGTACTTC.

This clone came up once. The chain employs TRBV28 and TRBJ1-2; D gene unclear. Germline lookup yields CDR1 MDHEN and CDR2 SYDVKM. The CDR3 has 13 residues. Trimming cost V 3 bases and J 2 bases, with 7 bases left between them. The DNA of the CDR3 is TGTGCCAGCAGTTTGACGGGGAACTATGGCTACACCTTC. This translates into CASSLTGNYGYTF.

The chain couples TRBV30 to TRBJ2-3; 11 nucleotides line up with TRBD2. Per the germline V gene, CDR1 is GTSNPN and CDR2 is SVGIG (reference sequence). Unmatched junction bases numbered 3, after V lost 2 bases and J lost 5 bases. The CDR3 length is 14 residues. The CDR3 region has the DNA TGTGCCTGGAGTACTAGCGGGGGCATAGATACGCAGTATTTT. It translates to CAWSTSGGIDTQYF.

V is TRBV19 and J is TRBJ2-7, with D possibly matching TRBD1 (5 bases). The CDR3 covers 13 residues. Germline CDR1 and CDR2: LNHDA and SQIVND (reference sequence). V gave up 6 bases and J gave up 2 bases, with 11 bases separating them. CDR3 in DNA: TGTGCCAGTAGCGCCGACAGAACCTACGAGCAGTACTTC. It translates to CASSADRTYEQYF. Using reference TRBV19 and TRBJ2-7 for the parts outside the CDR3, the full variable domain is DGGITQSPKYLFRKEGQNVTLSCEQNLNHDAMYWYRQDPGQGLRLIYYSQIVNDFQKGDIAEGYSVSREKKESFPLTVTSAQKNPTAFYLCASSADRTYEQYFGPGTRLTVT.

This chain uses TRBV19 with TRBJ1-5; 7 bases align to TRBD1. Losses at the gene ends were 4 bases for V and 6 bases for J; bases not matched to a gene: 3. CDR3 length: 13 residues. Germline assignment: CDR1 LNHDA and CDR2 SQIVND (reference sequence). CDR3 sequence reads: CASSTGQRQPQHF. Written as DNA, the CDR3 is TGTGCCAGTAGTACGGGACAGCGTCAGCCCCAGCATTTT.

This clone was seen just once. J is TRBJ2-7 and V is TRBV27, with 7 nucleotides matching TRBD1. Germline V gives CDR1 MNHEY, CDR2 SMNVEV (reference sequence). After removal of 0 bases from V and 3 bases from J, the junction contained 2 bases not matched to a gene. This CDR3 is 14 amino acids long. CDR3 coding DNA: TGTGCCAGCAGTTTATCTTCAGGGGGCTACGAGCAGTACTTC. As protein: CASSLSSGGYEQYF.

CDR3 coding DNA: TGTGCCAGCAGCGCGACAGGGGGCCATAGCACTGAAGCTTTCTTT. This gives the protein CASSATGGHSTEAFF. This chain links TRBV7-3 with TRBJ1-1; 10 positions agree with TRBD1. The germline CDR1 and CDR2 sequences are SGHTA and FQGTGA. V shed 5 bases, J shed 4 bases, and the junction held 7 bases outside the gene matches. The CDR3 is 15 amino acids.

V is TRBV19 and J is TRBJ2-3; the match to TRBD2 covers 10 bases. CDR1 and CDR2 from the germline V gene are LNHDA and SQIVND (reference sequence). The junction had 10 bases not matched to a gene; V was cut back by 5 bases and J by 14 bases. CDR3 length: 13 residues. The CDR3 nucleotides are TGTGCCAGTAGTCCACCCTCTAGCGGGAGTGTGTATTTT. Protein sequence: CASSPPSSGSVYF.

The chain is built from TRBV5-6 and TRBJ1-3; 8 bases map to TRBD1. This CDR3 has 14 amino acids. Germline CDR1 is SGHDT and CDR2 is YYEEEE. V was clipped by 1 base and J by 8 bases; unmatched bases: 5. CDR3 protein: CASSLWTGFDTIYF. CDR3 bases: TGTGCCAGCAGCTTGTGGACAGGGTTTGACACCATATATTTT.

V is TRBV28 and J is TRBJ1-2, with D perhaps TRBD1 (5 bases). Trimming left V 3 bases short and J 3 bases short, with 14 bases between. The CDR3 contains 15 residues. Germline CDR1 reads MDHEN; CDR2 reads SYDVKM. The CDR3 DNA reads TGTGCCAGCAGTTTCGGGGGAGGGGAGGACTATGGCTACACCTTC. Protein: CASSFGGGEDYGYTF.

The genes are TRBV18 and TRBJ2-7, with D maybe TRBD2 (6 bases). Per the germline V gene, CDR1 is KGHSH and CDR2 is LQKENI. There are 17 residues in the CDR3. The germline V and J ends were trimmed by 0 bases and 3 bases, with 18 bases remaining between them. CDR3 region: CASSPPTNGGINYEQYF. The CDR3 nucleotides are TGTGCCAGCTCACCACCCACCAACGGGGGAATCAACTACGAGCAGTACTTC.

The V call is TRBV5-6, the J call TRBJ2-1; a possible D gene is TRBD1 (6 bases). The CDR3 length is 15 residues. The germline V and J ends were trimmed by 3 bases and 0 bases, with 10 bases remaining between them. Per germline, CDR1 SGHDT and CDR2 YYEEEE. CDR3 coding DNA: TGTGCCAGCAGCTCGTGGACAGCCTCCTACAATGAGCAGTTCTTC. Its translation: CASSSWTASYNEQFF. The whole variable domain, filled in from reference TRBV5-6 and TRBJ2-1, reads DAGVTQSPTHLIKTRGQQVTLRCSPKSGHDTVSWYQQALGQGPQFIFQYYEEEERQRGNFPDRFSGHQFPNYSSELNVNALLLGDSALYLCASSSWTASYNEQFFGPGTRLTVL.

The CDR3 reads CASSLGGEQFF. The DNA for the CDR3 is TGTGCCAGCAGTTTAGGCGGTGAGCAGTTCTTC. The chain links TRBV28 to TRBJ2-1; D gene uncertain. Deletions cut 2 bases from V and 9 bases from J, with 5 bases between. Germline V gene data show CDR1 as MDHEN and CDR2 as SYDVKM. The CDR3 has 11 amino acids.

The table lists this clone with a count of one. This sequence joins TRBV6-5 and TRBJ2-5, with 10 bases identical to TRBD1. Gene TRBJ2-7 matches the end of the DNA better, so the J call may be wrong. Germline CDR1 and CDR2: MNHEY and SVGAGI. The CDR3 sequence is 15 residues long. DNA of the CDR3: TGTGCCAGCAGACCGGACAGGGGGGAAGGGAACGAGCAGTACTTC. This sequence encodes CASRPDRGEGNEQYF.

This clone was picked up one time. The V and J genes are TRBV7-9 and TRBJ2-5; D is possibly TRBD2 (5 bases). CDR1 is SEHNR and CDR2 is FQNEAQ in the germline V gene (reference sequence). The length of the CDR3 is 15 residues. Trimming stripped 5 bases from V and 4 bases from J, with 17 bases between. This CDR3 is CASSPTLGVGETQYF. CDR3 in DNA: TGTGCCAGCAGCCCCACCCTCGGGGTAGGAGAGACCCAGTACTTC.

This chain joins TRBV9 and TRBJ1-4; D might be TRBD1 (6 bases). The CDR3 is 13 amino acids. The V gene lost 3 bases and the J gene lost 6 bases, with 9 bases spanning the gap. Germline V CDR1 and CDR2: SGDLS, YYNGEE. In DNA form, the CDR3 reads TGTGCCAGCAGCGGAGGGGGGGATGAAAAACTGTTTTTT. This encodes CASSGGGDEKLFF.

The gene calls are TRBV9 and TRBJ1-1; D call uncertain. V was clipped by 5 bases and J by 3 bases, with 8 bases between them. The CDR3 extends over 12 amino acids. Germline V gives CDR1 SGDLS, CDR2 YYNGEE. The CDR3 spells CASREGDTEAFF. The CDR3 coding sequence is TGTGCCAGCAGGGAAGGAGACACTGAAGCTTTCTTT.